This TCR beta chain is from a study of human thymus T cells. Profiled with immunoSEQ multiplex PCR; TCRdb holds only in-frame clones, not every one. The sample gives 40,000 to 45,000 clones, around 94% of which show up once; roughly 0.12% is in the top ten. Points from the study as a whole: Gene usage (both V and J) appeared biased in thymic and blood repertoires.

As for this clone: Its antigen is not known.

Those donating were healthy Finnish infants in corrective surgery for congenital heart defects. During surgery, about 0.5-1 mL peripheral blood was drawn from four of eight donors. Genomic DNA was extracted from every available blood leukocyte. V was clipped by 6 bases and J by 5 bases, with 13 bases between them. CDR3 length: 14 residues. Germline loops: CDR1 MNHEY, CDR2 SMNVEV (reference sequence). The receptor was derived from a boy in the first two years of life with a congenital heart defect but otherwise immunologically healthy. Sequences were obtained from blood. This chain links TRBV27 with TRBJ1-4, with D unresolved. This chain's CDR3 is CASSPADANEKLFF. CDR3 in DNA: TGTGCCAGCAGCCCTGCGGACGCGAATGAAAAACTGTTTTTT.